In its sample, the clone carrying this T cell receptor (beta chain) was seen a few times. This record comes from a study of T-cell reconstitution after alpha-beta-depleted transplantation in children. TCRbeta library construction was performed incorporating unique molecular identifiers. TCRdb ran MiXCR on the PCR reads and lists one entry per CDR3 protein. The data contain 200,000 to 300,000 distinct CDR3 sequences, about 12% of them singletons. Trimming shortened V by 0 bases and J by 2 bases, and 8 bases separated the two germline ends. The CDR3 has 14 residues. The germline gives CDR1 SGDLS, CDR2 YYNGEE.

The sequence came from a human donor who donated a stem cell graft to a child with acute lymphoblastic leukemia. Source: PBMCs from the stem cell graft donor, taken from the stem cell graft. The rearrangement joins TRBV9 to TRBJ2-5; TRBD1 might be the D (5 bases). In DNA form, the CDR3 reads TGTGCCAGCAGCGTAGGGGGCAGTCAAGAGACCCAGTACTTC. This gives the protein CASSVGGSQETQYF.